The 15 T cell receptor beta chains below all came from one sample that was sequenced in a study of T-cell reconstitution after alpha-beta-depleted transplantation in children. This sample's TCRbeta library carried unique molecular identifier barcodes. From the PCR reads, TCRdb called clonotypes with MiXCR, one entry per CDR3 protein. The sample carries about 980,000 distinct CDR3 sequences, about 29% recorded once. The specimen comprised PBMCs, mostly from graft donor cells, sampled 360 days after TCRalphabeta/CD19-depleted stem cell transplant. These receptors came from a boy in the first two years of life who had a stem cell transplant for SCID, so the T cells may come from the graft donor.

J is TRBJ2-1 and V is TRBV7-2; 8 nucleotides align to TRBD2. CDR3 size: 18 residues. The V gene end was trimmed by 0 bases and the J gene end by 0 bases; junction bases not matched to a gene: 7. Germline V gives CDR1 SGHTA, CDR2 FQGNSA. The CDR3 region is CASSLAGRGGFSYNEQFF. CDR3 nucleotides: TGTGCCAGCAGCTTAGCAGGTCGGGGGGGCTTCTCCTACAATGAGCAGTTCTTC. Full variable domain (missing parts from reference TRBV7-2 and TRBJ2-1): GAGVSQSPSNKVTEKGKDVELRCDPISGHTALYWYRQSLGQGLEFLIYFQGNSAPDKSGLPSDRFSAERTGGSVSTLTIQRTQQEDSAVYLCASSLAGRGGFSYNEQFFGPGTRLTVL.

V gene TRBV28 combines with J gene TRBJ1-2; no clear D. Trimming cost V 4 bases and J 8 bases, with 11 bases left between them. This CDR3 has 12 amino acids. Per the germline V gene, CDR1 is MDHEN and CDR2 is SYDVKM. CDR3 sequence (DNA): TGTGCCAGCAGTTCCAACTCTAGGGGCTACACCTTC. It encodes CASSSNSRGYTF.

CDR3 protein: CSVEDRTGPYGYTF. DNA for the CDR3: TGCAGCGTTGAAGATCGGACAGGGCCCTATGGCTACACCTTC. The gene calls are TRBV29-1 and TRBJ1-2, with 8 bases matching TRBD1. The CDR3 has 14 residues. J was trimmed by 4 bases and V by 0 bases; bases with no gene match: 4. Germline-derived CDR1 and CDR2 are SQVTM and ANQGSEA.

This clonotype was seen more than once but under ten times. The rearrangement links TRBV7-2 to TRBJ2-1; possible D gene TRBD2, 6 bases. There are 15 residues in the CDR3. Trimming stripped 5 bases from V and 2 bases from J, with 13 bases between. Germline CDR1 SGHTA, CDR2 FQGNSA. CDR3 nucleotides: TGTGCCAGCAGCCAGGGACTCCCGCCCTACAATGAGCAGTTCTTC. It encodes CASSQGLPPYNEQFF.

The V call is TRBV5-1, the J call TRBJ2-5; D is unclear. Germline V CDR1 and CDR2: SGHRS, YFSETQ. Trimming left V 0 bases short and J 5 bases short, with 11 bases between. CDR3 length: 14 residues. The CDR3 DNA reads as TGCGCCAGCAGCTTGGTTGGTCCCGGGGAGACCCAGTACTTC. Translated: CASSLVGPGETQYF.

This clonotype has a handful of counts. The J gene is TRBJ2-7, the V gene TRBV12-3 or TRBV12-4; D is undetermined. This CDR3 contains 12 residues. Trimming left V 6 bases short and J 3 bases short, with 9 bases between. The CDR3 here is CASSFWNYEQYF. The CDR3 DNA follows: TGTGCCAGCAGCTTTTGGAACTACGAGCAGTACTTC.

This clonotype occurred a few times. This chain joins TRBV11-1 and TRBJ2-1; 9 bases align to TRBD2. Germline V gene sequence: CDR1 SGHAT, CDR2 FQDESV (reference sequence). This CDR3 comprises 19 residues. V trimming: 1 base; J trimming: 6 bases; junction bases outside the gene matches: 16. CDR3 amino acids: CASSLGPAGGTRRRNEQFF. For the CDR3, the DNA is TGTGCCAGCAGCTTAGGCCCAGCGGGGGGAACAAGGCGCCGCAATGAGCAGTTCTTC.

The gene calls are TRBV6-1 and TRBJ2-7; D may be TRBD2 (7 bases). V lost 1 base and J 5 bases, leaving 12 bases between the germline ends. This CDR3 has 14 amino acids. Per the germline V gene, CDR1 is MNHNS and CDR2 is SASEGT. As DNA, the CDR3 is TGTGCCAGCAGTGAAGGGGGGGGGCCGGACGAGCAGTACTTC. Protein: CASSEGGGPDEQYF.

This clonotype has just one count. V is TRBV20-1 and J is TRBJ2-7, with D tentatively TRBD2 (6 bases). The V gene lost 4 bases and the J gene lost 5 bases, with 18 bases spanning the gap. Germline V gene data show CDR1 as DFQATT and CDR2 as SNEGSKA (reference sequence). The CDR3 length is 14 residues. CDR3 coding DNA: TGCAGTGCTACCCAGGAGTTCCGCGGGAACGAGCAGTACTTC. The encoded protein is CSATQEFRGNEQYF.

The V gene is TRBV5-1, the J gene TRBJ2-1; 9 bases are a match to TRBD1. CDR1 and CDR2 from the germline V gene are SGHRS and YFSETQ. This CDR3 is built from 16 residues. V lost 2 bases, J lost 2 bases, and 5 bases stayed unmatched. CDR3 sequence (DNA): TGCGCCAGCAGCTTCGGGGACAGGGTCACCTACAATGAGCAGTTCTTC. This gives the protein CASSFGDRVTYNEQFF.

This clonotype was picked up one time. For the CDR3, the DNA is TGCGCCAGCAGCTTACTACAGGGCCGAGTGGAGACCCAGTACTTC. This translates into CASSLLQGRVETQYF. The chain has TRBV5-1 and TRBJ2-5; a weak D match, TRBD1 (6 bases). Germline loops: CDR1 SGHRS, CDR2 YFSETQ. V lost 2 bases, J lost 5 bases, and 16 bases lay in between. CDR3 size: 15 residues. The variable domain in full, completed from reference TRBV5-1 and TRBJ2-5, reads KAGVTQTPRYLIKTRGQQVTLSCSPISGHRSVSWYQQTPGQGLQFLFEYFSETQRNKGNFPGRFSGRQFSNSRSEMNVSTLELGDSALYLCASSLLQGRVETQYFGPGTRLLVL.

This clonotype showed up just a few times. This sequence joins TRBV10-3 and TRBJ2-1; D may be TRBD1 or TRBD2 (6 bases each). Deletions cut 2 bases from V and 7 bases from J, with 15 bases between. The CDR3 consists of 15 residues. CDR1 is ENHRY and CDR2 is SYGVKD in the germline V gene. This chain's CDR3 is CAISETGAPMNEQFF. DNA for the CDR3: TGTGCCATCAGTGAGACGGGGGCGCCGATGAATGAGCAGTTCTTC.

There are a few counts of this clonotype. The chain is built from TRBV7-9 and TRBJ2-3, with 10 bases lining up with TRBD2. J was trimmed by 1 base and V by 4 bases; bases with no gene match: 5. Germline V lookup: CDR1 SEHNR, CDR2 FQNEAQ (reference sequence). The CDR3 sequence is 16 residues long. The CDR3 sequence: CASSSIAGGGTDTQYF. The CDR3 coding sequence is TGTGCCAGCAGCTCGATAGCGGGGGGCGGCACAGATACGCAGTATTTT.

The chain combines TRBV10-3 with TRBJ2-1; TRBD2 matches at 12 bases. With 3 bases clipped from V and 7 bases from J, the junction kept 16 bases outside the gene matches. The CDR3 loop spans 19 amino acids. CDR1 and CDR2 from the germline V gene are ENHRY and SYGVKD. This chain's CDR3 is CAISDAPLRLAGEANEQFF. In nucleotides, the CDR3 is TGTGCCATCAGTGACGCACCCCTCCGACTAGCGGGGGAGGCAAATGAGCAGTTCTTC.

The chain couples TRBV18 to TRBJ2-2, with TRBD1 as a possible D gene (6 bases). Trimming left V 4 bases short and J 0 bases short, with 12 bases between. Germline CDR1 is KGHSH and CDR2 is LQKENI. The CDR3 runs 16 residues. CDR3 DNA sequence: TGTGCCAGCTCACGAGCAGACAGGCCGAACACCGGGGAGCTGTTTTTT. As protein: CASSRADRPNTGELFF.